These 15 T cell receptor beta chains originate from one sample sequenced in a study of technical replicates of blood from a handful of donors. The method was immunoSEQ multiplex PCR; TCRdb's version includes in-frame clones alone and lacks a portion of them. The sample has tens of thousands of clones, approximately 97% seen once. Sequenced sample: T cells isolated from PBMCs. All receptors come from a human donor in good health.

V and J are TRBV2 and TRBJ1-3, with D perhaps matching TRBD1 (6 bases). Trimming took 8 bases from V and 0 from J, leaving 23 bases between them. CDR1 is SNHLY and CDR2 is FYNNEI in the germline V gene. The CDR3 is 18 amino acids. Here the CDR3 reads CASSGGGSLDYSGNTIYF. The CDR3 DNA sequence: TGTGCCAGCTCCGGGGGGGGCAGCCTTGATTACTCTGGAAACACCATATATTTT.

The rearrangement uses TRBV27 and TRBJ1-5, with D perhaps matching TRBD1 (5 bases). Germline lookup yields CDR1 MNHEY and CDR2 SMNVEV (reference sequence). The CDR3 contains 15 residues. The V gene lost 0 bases and the J gene lost 4 bases, with 10 bases spanning the gap. The CDR3 spells CASSLSRTMNQPQHF. The CDR3 DNA sequence: TGTGCCAGCAGTTTATCGAGGACAATGAATCAGCCCCAGCATTTT.

This rearrangement joins TRBV30 to TRBJ1-5; no clear D. Trimming removed 5 bases from V and 6 bases from J, with 14 bases in between. Germline assignment: CDR1 GTSNPN and CDR2 SVGIG (reference sequence). This CDR3 spans 13 amino acids. CDR3 in amino acids: CAWEGGPGQPQHF. DNA for the CDR3: TGTGCCTGGGAGGGAGGGCCAGGTCAGCCCCAGCATTTT.

The chain joins TRBV9 to TRBJ2-1, with TRBD2 matching 7 bases. The length of the CDR3 is 14 residues. V was pared by 0 bases and J by 4 bases, with 1 base of the junction left unmatched. The germline V gene has CDR1 SGDLS and CDR2 YYNGEE. The CDR3 loop is CASSVVGGYNEQFF. The CDR3 DNA reads as TGTGCCAGCAGCGTAGTGGGAGGGTACAATGAGCAGTTCTTC.

The chain employs TRBV7-9 and TRBJ2-7; 10 bases are shared with TRBD1. The germline V gene has CDR1 SEHNR and CDR2 FQNEAQ (reference sequence). V was pared by 3 bases and J by 5 bases, with 7 bases of the junction left unmatched. This CDR3 is 15 amino acids long. CDR3 bases: TGTGCCAGCAGCTTGACCGGGACAGGGGCCCACGAGCAGTACTTC. This gives the protein CASSLTGTGAHEQYF.

The V and J genes are TRBV6-5 and TRBJ2-7; D remains unclear. The CDR3 sequence is 13 residues long. The germline CDR1 and CDR2 sequences are MNHEY and SVGAGI. Trimming cost V 5 bases and J 5 bases, with 13 bases left between them. The CDR3 DNA reads TGTGCCAGCAGTAAGATGATGGCCCACGAGCAGTACTTC. It translates to CASSKMMAHEQYF.

The J gene is TRBJ2-7, the V gene TRBV4-1; TRBD2 might be the D (6 bases). The CDR3 runs 17 residues. The germline V gene encodes CDR1 MGHRA and CDR2 YSYEKL. Trimming left V 0 bases short and J 3 bases short, with 18 bases between. CDR3 coding DNA: TGCGCCAGCAGCCAAGATACTTTGGGGGGAAGACGCTACGAGCAGTACTTC. Its protein is CASSQDTLGGRRYEQYF.

The chain recombines TRBV11-1 with TRBJ1-1, with D perhaps TRBD1 (6 bases). This CDR3 spans 15 amino acids. V shed 4 bases and J shed 4 bases, with 16 bases lying between them. The germline V gene has CDR1 SGHAT and CDR2 FQDESV (reference sequence). CDR3 nucleotide sequence: TGTGCCAGCAGCTCAGGGAACAGGGAATCCACTGAAGCTTTCTTT. It translates to CASSSGNRESTEAFF.

This clone was picked up one time. The gene calls are TRBV6-6 and TRBJ2-1; 9 bases are shared with TRBD1. V lost 7 bases and J lost 9; bases outside the gene matches: 10. Germline CDR1 reads MNHNY; CDR2 reads SVGAGI (reference sequence). This CDR3 comprises 14 residues. CDR3 sequence (DNA): TGTGCCAGCACACAAACAGGGGGCCAGAGTGAGCAGTTCTTC. Translating it yields CASTQTGGQSEQFF.

The V gene is TRBV2, the J gene TRBJ2-7; D possibly corresponds to TRBD2 (5 bases). Germline loops: CDR1 SNHLY, CDR2 FYNNEI. V was shortened by 5 bases and J by 4 bases, with 15 bases between the two germline ends. The CDR3 is made up of 14 amino acids. As DNA, the CDR3 is TGTGCCAGCAGTCCGGGGAGATCGGTTTACGAGCAGTACTTC. Amino acids: CASSPGRSVYEQYF.

This chain links TRBV18 with TRBJ2-7; D ambiguous. Germline V gives CDR1 KGHSH, CDR2 LQKENI. Between the trimmed V and J ends, which lost 0 bases and 2 bases, there was a span of 8 bases. The CDR3 runs 14 residues. The CDR3 DNA follows: TGTGCCAGCTCACCACCGTCCAGAACCTACGAGCAGTACTTC. The encoded protein is CASSPPSRTYEQYF. Full variable domain (remainder filled in from reference TRBV18 and TRBJ2-7): NAGVMQNPRHLVRRRGQEARLRCSPMKGHSHVYWYRQLPEEGLKFMVYLQKENIIDESGMPKERFSAEFPKEGPSILRIQQVVRGDSAAYFCASSPPSRTYEQYFGPGTRLTVT.

This clone occurred once. This chain joins TRBV5-4 and TRBJ2-3, with 10 bases lining up with TRBD2. The J segment lost 5 bases and the V segment lost 5 bases, leaving 8 bases of the junction unmatched. Germline CDR1 and CDR2: SGHNT and YYREEE (reference sequence). The CDR3 is made up of 15 amino acids. The CDR3 here is CASSPSGGEIDTQYF. The CDR3, as DNA: TGTGCCAGCAGTCCCAGCGGGGGGGAAATAGATACGCAGTATTTT.

The V call is TRBV4-2, the J call TRBJ1-1; 10 bases match TRBD1. The CDR3 loop spans 16 amino acids. Trimming cost V 4 bases and J 4 bases; bases outside gene matches: 9. The germline CDR1 and CDR2 sequences are LGHNA and YNFKEQ. CDR3 DNA sequence: TGTGCCAGCAGCCTCCGGGACAGGGGCAAAGGCACTGAAGCTTTCTTT. It yields the protein CASSLRDRGKGTEAFF.

V gene TRBV9 combines with J gene TRBJ1-1, with 8 bases fitting TRBD1. Germline V gives CDR1 SGDLS, CDR2 YYNGEE. J was trimmed by 1 base and V by 0 bases; bases with no gene match: 17. This CDR3 has 20 residues. The CDR3 sequence is CASSVVGGGAGGNTNTEAFF. CDR3 DNA sequence: TGTGCCAGCAGCGTAGTAGGGGGTGGGGCAGGGGGCAATACGAACACTGAAGCTTTCTTT.

This clone was observed once. The chain joins TRBV2 to TRBJ2-1; 9 bases map to TRBD1. CDR3 size: 16 residues. Per germline, CDR1 SNHLY and CDR2 FYNNEI. Trimming at V came to 6 bases and at J to 4 bases, leaving 10 bases not matched to a gene. As DNA, the CDR3 is TGTGCCAGCAGCAACCCCGGGACAGGGCCATACAATGAGCAGTTCTTC. Translation gives CASSNPGTGPYNEQFF.